The entry below gives a single T cell receptor (beta chain) sequence along with its context. Its antigen is not known. TCRdb re-called the reads through MiXCR, storing one row per CDR3 protein. The sample includes roughly 220,000 distinct CDR3 sequences, 30% to 45% of them seen just once. CDR3 length equals 18 residues. J was trimmed by 0 bases and V by 5 bases; bases with no gene match: 7. Looked up from germline, CDR1 is MDHEN and CDR2 is SYDVKM. The source of the sample is a study of T cell repertoires in cytomegalovirus infection. Overall study results and limits: Summed frequency of public TCR beta families distinguished CMV carriers with the relevant HLA. In two of eight donors, the top clonotype was HLA-C-restricted CMV-specific.

Source: CD8+ T cells from cultured PBMCs, taken from culture after CMV antigen stimulation. The chain couples TRBV28 to TRBJ2-4; 13 bases fit TRBD2. This TCR derives from a human donor in good health (CMV status not recorded). Some clones in this sample may be carry-over from other donors' samples. The DNA of the CDR3 is TGTGCCAGCAGTCCCGGGACTAGCGGGGTTATAGCCAAAAACATTCAGTACTTC. This encodes CASSPGTSGVIAKNIQYF.